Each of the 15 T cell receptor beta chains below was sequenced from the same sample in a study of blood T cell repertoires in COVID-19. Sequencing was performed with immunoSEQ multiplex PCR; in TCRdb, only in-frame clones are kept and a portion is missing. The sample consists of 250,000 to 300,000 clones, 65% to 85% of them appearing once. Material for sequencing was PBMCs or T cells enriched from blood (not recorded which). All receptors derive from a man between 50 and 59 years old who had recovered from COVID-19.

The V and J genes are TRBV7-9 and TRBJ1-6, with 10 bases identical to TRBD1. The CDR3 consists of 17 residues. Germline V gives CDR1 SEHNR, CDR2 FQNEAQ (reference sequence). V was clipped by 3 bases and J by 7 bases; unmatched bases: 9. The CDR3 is CASSLVPGTGDNSPLHF. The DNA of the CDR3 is TGTGCCAGCAGCTTGGTGCCCGGGACAGGGGACAATTCACCCCTCCACTTT.

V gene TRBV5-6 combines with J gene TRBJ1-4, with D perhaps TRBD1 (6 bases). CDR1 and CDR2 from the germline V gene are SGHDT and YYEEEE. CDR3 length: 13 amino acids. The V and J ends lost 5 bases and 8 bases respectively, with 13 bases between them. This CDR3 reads CASRDRLMEKLFF. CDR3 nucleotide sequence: TGTGCCAGCAGAGACAGGTTAATGGAAAAACTGTTTTTT. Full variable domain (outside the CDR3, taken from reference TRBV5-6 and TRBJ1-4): DAGVTQSPTHLIKTRGQQVTLRCSPKSGHDTVSWYQQALGQGPQFIFQYYEEEERQRGNFPDRFSGHQFPNYSSELNVNALLLGDSALYLCASRDRLMEKLFFGSGTQLSVL.

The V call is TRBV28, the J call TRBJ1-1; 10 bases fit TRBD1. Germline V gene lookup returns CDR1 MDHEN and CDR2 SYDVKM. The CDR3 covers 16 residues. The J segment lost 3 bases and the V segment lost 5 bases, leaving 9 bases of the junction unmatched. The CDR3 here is CASSPGTGERDTEAFF. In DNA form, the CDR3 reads TGTGCCAGCAGTCCAGGGACAGGGGAGAGGGACACTGAAGCTTTCTTT.

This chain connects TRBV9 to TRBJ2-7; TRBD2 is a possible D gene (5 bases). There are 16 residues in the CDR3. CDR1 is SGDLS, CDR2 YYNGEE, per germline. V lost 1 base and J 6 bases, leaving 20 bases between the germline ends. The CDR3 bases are TGTGCCAGCAGCGTAAGTCTGGGTGAGGGCTCAGGCGAGCAGTACTTC. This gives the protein CASSVSLGEGSGEQYF.

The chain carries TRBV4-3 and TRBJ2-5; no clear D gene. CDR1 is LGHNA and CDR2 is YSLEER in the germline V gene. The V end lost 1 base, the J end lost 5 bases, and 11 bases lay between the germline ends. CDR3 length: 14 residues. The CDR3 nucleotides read TGCGCCAGCAGCCAAGCTGCCCTATCGGAGACCCAGTACTTC. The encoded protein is CASSQAALSETQYF.

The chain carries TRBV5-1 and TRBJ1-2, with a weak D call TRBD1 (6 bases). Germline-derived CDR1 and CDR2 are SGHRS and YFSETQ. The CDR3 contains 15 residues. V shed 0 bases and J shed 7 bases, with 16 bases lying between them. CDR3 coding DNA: TGCGCCAGCAGCTTGGCTGGGACACTTGGCTCTGGCTACACCTTC. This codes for CASSLAGTLGSGYTF.

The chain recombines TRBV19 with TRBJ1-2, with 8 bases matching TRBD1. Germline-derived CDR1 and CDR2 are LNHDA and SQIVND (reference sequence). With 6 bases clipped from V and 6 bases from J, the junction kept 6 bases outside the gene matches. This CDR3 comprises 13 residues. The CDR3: CASRGLTGDGYTF. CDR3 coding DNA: TGTGCCAGTAGGGGGTTGACAGGGGATGGCTACACCTTC.

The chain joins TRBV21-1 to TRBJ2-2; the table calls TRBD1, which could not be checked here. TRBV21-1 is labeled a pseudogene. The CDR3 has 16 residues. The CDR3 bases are TGTGCCAGCAGCGTCGTACCGGGACAGAACACCGGGGAGCTGTTTTTT. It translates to CASSVVPGQNTGELFF.

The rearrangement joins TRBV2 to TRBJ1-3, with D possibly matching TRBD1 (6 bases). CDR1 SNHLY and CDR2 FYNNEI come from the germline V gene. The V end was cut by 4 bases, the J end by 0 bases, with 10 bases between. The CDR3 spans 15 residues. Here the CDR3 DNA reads TGTGCCAGCAGTGCCGACAGGATCTCTGGAAACACCATATATTTT. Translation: CASSADRISGNTIYF.

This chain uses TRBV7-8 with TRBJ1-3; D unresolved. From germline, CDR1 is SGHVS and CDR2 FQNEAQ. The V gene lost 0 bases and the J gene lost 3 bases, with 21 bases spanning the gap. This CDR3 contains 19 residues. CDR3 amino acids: CASSLALLSAGLLGNTIYF. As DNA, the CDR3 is TGTGCCAGCAGCTTAGCGCTCCTGTCGGCAGGCCTCCTTGGAAACACCATATATTTT.

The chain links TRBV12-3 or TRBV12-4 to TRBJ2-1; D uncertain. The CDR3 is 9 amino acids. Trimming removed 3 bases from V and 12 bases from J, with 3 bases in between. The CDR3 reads CASSLAQFF. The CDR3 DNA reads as TGTGCCAGCAGTTTGGCGCAGTTCTTC.

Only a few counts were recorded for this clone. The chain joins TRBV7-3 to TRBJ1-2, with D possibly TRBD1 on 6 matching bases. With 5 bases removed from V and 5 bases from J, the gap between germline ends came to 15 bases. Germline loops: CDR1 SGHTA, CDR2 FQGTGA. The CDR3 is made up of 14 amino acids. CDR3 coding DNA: TGTGCCAGCAGCCCGTCAGGGGCCCCTTATGGCTACACCTTC. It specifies CASSPSGAPYGYTF.

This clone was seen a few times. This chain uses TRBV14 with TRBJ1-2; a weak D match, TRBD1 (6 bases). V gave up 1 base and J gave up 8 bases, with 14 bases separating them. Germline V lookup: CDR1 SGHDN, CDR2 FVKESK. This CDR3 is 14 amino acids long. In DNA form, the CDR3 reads TGTGCCAGCAGCCAAGGGGCGGGGGCAAGAGGCTACACCTTC. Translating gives CASSQGAGARGYTF.

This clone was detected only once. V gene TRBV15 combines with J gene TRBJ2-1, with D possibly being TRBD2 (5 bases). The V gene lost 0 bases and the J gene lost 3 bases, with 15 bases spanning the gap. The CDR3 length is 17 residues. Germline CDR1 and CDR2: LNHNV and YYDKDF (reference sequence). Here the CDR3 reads CATSRDLASHSYNEQFF. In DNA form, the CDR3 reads TGTGCCACCAGCAGAGATCTGGCTAGCCACAGCTACAATGAGCAGTTCTTC.

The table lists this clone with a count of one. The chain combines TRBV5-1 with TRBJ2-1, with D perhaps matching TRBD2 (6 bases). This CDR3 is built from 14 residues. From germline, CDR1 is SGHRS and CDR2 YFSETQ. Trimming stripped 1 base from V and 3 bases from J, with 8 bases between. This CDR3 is CASSLPGVYNEQFF. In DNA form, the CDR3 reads TGCGCCAGCAGCTTGCCGGGGGTCTACAATGAGCAGTTCTTC.